This TCR beta chain was captured in a study of monozygotic twins with cystic fibrosis. Whole-study context: Three micrograms of fragmented DNA underwent roughly 15 PCR cycles for library preparation. Study-wide points: The repertoire was suggested to be naive-dominated, clonality median roughly 0.0089. In 13 of 16 pairs, V gene usage was closest to the co-twin's.

Repertoires were generated with immunoSEQ multiplex PCR, while TCRdb's copy carries only in-frame clones and drops some. This sample has 25,000 to 30,000 clones, with 90% found just once. The CDR3 contains 15 residues. The V end lost 4 bases, the J end lost 5 bases, and 18 bases lay between the germline ends. Germline V gene data show CDR1 as SGHDT and CDR2 as YYEEEE. Note on this clone: Its target is unknown.

The chain is built from TRBV5-6 and TRBJ1-1, with TRBD1 as a possible D gene (5 bases). The clonotype was recovered from a girl aged 2 to 10 with cystic fibrosis. What was sequenced was blood. CDR3 bases: TGTGCCAGCAGCATCCTCAGGGTGGATAGGACTGAAGCTTTCTTT. It translates to CASSILRVDRTEAFF.